Sequencing of this T cell receptor (beta chain) was carried out in a study of early T cells in non-severe SARS-CoV-2 infection (dated by TCRdb to about 2021). For the study in its entirety: Bulk RNA from unsorted whole blood was used for TCR sequencing, so alpha and beta chains could not be paired.

A case-control design nested within a healthcare worker cohort in London, UK, was used, with weekly nasopharyngeal swab PCR tests and blood sampling performed. Between 23 and 31 March 2020, the week of the UK lockdown, healthcare workers were enrolled and then followed up weekly for as long as 16 weeks. In the germline V gene, CDR1 corresponds to MNHEY and CDR2 to SVGEGT. Measured from the cysteine to the phenylalanine, the CDR3 is 14 residues long. The retained sequence is limited to the CDR3, 42 bases, with the frame set at the first base. For this chain, trimming is 5 bases at the V end and 5 bases at the J end, and the number of junction bases without a gene match is 6. To prepare the library, 5' RACE was applied. Sequencing relied on a NextSeq 500. In the TCR library protocol, unique molecular identifiers were attached to individual cDNA molecules to correct for PCR bias and sequencing error. Both TCR alpha and beta chains were sequenced, and tight co-correlation was observed between alpha and beta sequence abundances in each sample. Concerning the study's data processing: Decombinator V4 was used to annotate TCR sequences for V gene, J gene and CDR3. Expanded TCRs were defined as changing significantly between any two time points under a Poisson model with p below 0.0001. TCR abundances were normalised to the total number of TCRs sequenced per sample and expressed as counts per million. MAIT TCRs were defined by TRAV1-2 paired with TRAJ12, TRAJ20 or TRAJ33, and iNKT TCRs by TRAV10 paired with TRAJ18. A search of VDJdb, accessed on 1 November 2021, was run for TCRs annotated to CMV, EBV and SARS-CoV-2, with TCRs annotated for multiple antigens excluded. TCRdb redid the processing of the public reads, applying fastp at Q25 and MiXCR, and retained in-frame beta chains. Duplicate CDR3 protein sequences are folded into a single record with the most common DNA and genes. TCRdb's processing, not the study's, gives the V and J calls here. This sample comprises 75,000 to 100,000 distinct CDR3 sequences, 16% of them detected only once. Clones ranked in the top ten supply roughly 1.3% of the sample.

This clonotype was seen more than once but under ten times. There is no known antigen for this receptor. Base qualities are not recorded, but no much larger clone differs from it by a single base. Beyond this particular receptor, the publication reports: VDJdb matching was skewed toward anti-spike CD8 responses, so virus-specific expansions were likely underestimated and private and CD4 specificities were missed.

The chain links TRBV6-2 or TRBV6-3 with TRBJ1-1, and 9 junction bases match TRBD1. Sequenced material: whole blood. The TCR originated in an adult who was a healthcare worker with PCR-confirmed SARS-CoV-2 infection or an uninfected control (not recorded which). Here is the DNA: TGTGCCAGCAGTCGTACAGGGGGCGAGACTGAAGCTTTCTTT. Its amino acids are CASSRTGGETEAFF.